This TCR beta chain stems from a study of blood T cell repertoires in COVID-19. Study details: Donors in the United States, Italy and Spain gave samples during acute or convalescent COVID-19. Sample material is recorded as cDNA or gDNA derived from T cells, B-cell-depleted T cells, or PBMCs.

In the original processing: Reference gene primer amplification in the assay estimated nucleated cell counts. TCRdb's copy holds only in-frame clones and misses some; the assay was immunoSEQ multiplex PCR. V, J and clone size are those of that table, while D and trimming were read from the DNA. The sample contains 250,000 to 350,000 clones, 85% to 90% of which appear only once. Germline V gene lookup returns CDR1 SGHTA and CDR2 FQGTGA. This CDR3 has 14 residues. V was shortened by 2 bases and J by 4 bases, with 11 bases between the two germline ends. Enrolled during active infection, Seattle patients were then followed longitudinally.

The genes are TRBV7-3 and TRBJ1-1, with a tentative D call TRBD1 (5 bases). The sequence came from a woman aged 50 to 60 with COVID-19, enrolled during active disease. Sequences were obtained from peripheral blood. The CDR3 loop reads CASSLWEGSTEAFF. The CDR3 DNA sequence: TGTGCCAGCAGCTTATGGGAGGGGAGCACTGAAGCTTTCTTT.